The 14 T cell receptor beta chains presented below share a single source sample, sequenced in a study of T cells in women clearing cervical HPV infection. Profiling relied on immunoSEQ multiplex PCR, and the TCRdb table lists in-frame clones only, not all of them. This table lists some 20,000 clones. The sequenced sample was blood buffy coat. The origin of the receptors is a woman between 18 and 69 years old with a cervical HPV16 infection that either progressed to CIN3+ or cleared (not recorded which).

Remarks on this clone: The missing CDR3 end, 3 residues past where the read stops, is filled in from the germline J gene. This chain links TRBV7-3 with TRBJ2-3; D may be TRBD2 (6 bases). CDR1 and CDR2 from the germline V gene are SGHTA and FQGTGA. This CDR3 contains 15 residues. V shed 2 bases and J shed 2 bases, with 11 bases lying between them. This CDR3 is CASSLGLATTDTQYF. The covered CDR3 bases are TGTGCCAGCAGCTTAGGGCTAGCGACCACAGATACG.

Regarding this clone: With the read ending 3 residues before the CDR3 end, the germline J gene is used to fill in that end. The chain recombines TRBV6-2 or TRBV6-3 with TRBJ2-2; weak D call: TRBD1 (5 bases). CDR3 length: 14 amino acids. Trimming left V 2 bases short and J 6 bases short, with 10 bases between. CDR1 and CDR2 from the germline V gene are MNHEY and SVGEGT. Incomplete CDR3 DNA: TGTGCCAGCAGTTACCAGGGTGCGCCCGGGGAG. Amino acids: CASSYQGAPGE. The entire CDR3 protein reads CASSYQGAPGELFF.

Of note for this clone: The CDR3 end falls 3 residues outside the read, so it is completed with the germline J gene. This chain joins TRBV7-2 and TRBJ2-4; weak D call: TRBD2 (5 bases). This CDR3 contains 14 residues. CDR1 is SGHTA, CDR2 FQGNSA, per germline. CDR3 in amino acids: CASSSGVGSGGQYF. The part of the CDR3 DNA that was read is TGTGCCAGCAGCTCCGGGGTAGGGAGTGGTGGT.

A word on this clone: The observed sequence ends 3 residues before the CDR3 terminus, with the missing tail filled in from the germline J gene. J is TRBJ2-3 and V is TRBV6-1; D gene uncertain. The CDR3 runs to 14 residues. Between the trimmed V and J ends, which lost 1 base and 3 bases, there was a span of 8 bases. CDR1 is MNHNS, CDR2 SASEGT, per germline. The CDR3 DNA, read in part, is TGTGCCAGCAGTGAAGGGCTAGGAACAGATACG. Its protein product is CASSEGLGTDT. The CDR3 as a whole reads CASSEGLGTDTQYF.

Comment on this clone: The read halts 3 residues ahead of the CDR3 end, with the missing end drawn from the germline J gene. The V gene is TRBV30, the J gene TRBJ1-6; D ambiguous. The CDR3 has 18 amino acids. Trimming pared 0 bases from V and 8 bases from J, leaving 23 bases between. Germline V lookup: CDR1 GTSNPN, CDR2 SVGIG (reference sequence). Partial CDR3 DNA: TGTGCCTGGAGTGTACGAGCGTCAGCCCCAAGGATGGATTCACCC. Translated, it gives CAWSVRASAPRMDSP. The complete CDR3 reads CAWSVRASAPRMDSPLHF.

Notes on this clone: The read stops 3 residues short of the end of the CDR3; the missing end is completed from the germline J gene. The chain uses TRBV29-1 and TRBJ1-1; D is perhaps TRBD1 (6 bases). CDR1 SQVTM and CDR2 ANQGSEA come from the germline V gene. Trimming took off 5 bases at V and 5 bases at J, with 12 bases between the two ends. The CDR3 runs 12 residues. CDR3 amino acids: CSVKWGLTEAFF. The covered CDR3 bases are TGCAGCGTTAAATGGGGGCTGACTGAA.

Notes on this clone: The read stops 3 residues short of the end of the CDR3; the missing end is completed from the germline J gene. This rearrangement joins TRBV18 to TRBJ2-1; 7 bases fit TRBD2. In germline, CDR1 is KGHSH, CDR2 LQKENI. CDR3 length: 14 amino acids. J gave up 2 bases and V 2 bases, and 0 bases lay outside the gene matches. The CDR3 loop is CASSPSGAYNEQFF. CDR3 bases read: TGTGCCAGCTCACCAAGCGGGGCCTACAATGAG.

Details on this clone: The CDR3 extends 3 residues past the end of the read, so its final part is completed from the germline J gene. The chain carries TRBV30 and TRBJ1-2, with D perhaps TRBD1 (5 bases). The CDR3 has 13 residues. Per germline, CDR1 GTSNPN and CDR2 SVGIG (reference sequence). The DNA read from the CDR3 is TGTGCCTGGAGTGCGGGACTGTGCTACGAC. Protein product: CAWSAGLCYD. The entire CDR3 reads CAWSAGLCYDYTF.

Turning to this clone: Read data end 3 residues before the CDR3 end; the end is taken from the germline J gene. The rearrangement links TRBV20-1 to TRBJ2-4; 14 nucleotides align to TRBD2. CDR1 and CDR2 from the germline V gene are DFQATT and SNEGSKA (reference sequence). This CDR3 region has 22 residues. Partial CDR3 DNA: TGCAGTGCTAGAGATTCGAGCACACTAGGGACTAGCGGGAGTGCTCAGCAAGAGACT. Its protein product is CSARDSSTLGTSGSAQQET. The entire CDR3 sequence reads CSARDSSTLGTSGSAQQETQYF.

This clone shows up as medium-sized by frequency. The missing CDR3 end, 3 residues past where the read stops, is filled in from the germline J gene. This chain links TRBV18 with TRBJ2-5, with D possibly being TRBD1 (6 bases). V lost 2 bases and J lost 2, with 12 bases in between. This CDR3 contains 15 residues. Germline loops: CDR1 KGHSH, CDR2 LQKENI. The sequenced part of the CDR3 DNA is TGTGCCAGCTCACCATTGCCCGACAGGCAAGAGACC. It encodes CASSPLPDRQET. The full CDR3 protein is CASSPLPDRQETQYF.

As to this clone: The CDR3 goes on 3 residues after the read ends, and that part is filled in from the germline J gene. The J gene is TRBJ1-4, the V gene TRBV18; tentative D call: TRBD1 (5 bases). The CDR3 totals 16 residues. Germline lookup yields CDR1 KGHSH and CDR2 LQKENI. The CDR3 protein is CASSLTTAPGANVLFF. CDR3 DNA (partial): TGTGCCAGCTCCCTGACGACAGCTCCTGGGGCCAACGTA.

With respect to this clone: The read finishes 3 residues shy of the CDR3 end, and the germline J gene is used to complete it. The V gene is TRBV7-9, the J gene TRBJ1-1; D may be TRBD1 (5 bases). V lost 5 bases and J 5 bases, leaving 18 bases between the germline ends. Germline V gives CDR1 SEHNR, CDR2 FQNEAQ (reference sequence). This CDR3 comprises 15 residues. The covered CDR3 bases are TGTGCCAGCAGCCCCACCGTGGGGGGAAATACTGAA. This gives the protein CASSPTVGGNTE. The complete CDR3 reads CASSPTVGGNTEAFF.

As to this clone: The read terminates 3 residues ahead of where the CDR3 ends, so the germline J gene completes it. The chain has TRBV4-2 and TRBJ2-7, with TRBD2 matching over 16 bases. This CDR3 region has 18 residues. Germline V gene lookup returns CDR1 LGHNA and CDR2 YNFKEQ. The junction had 8 bases not matched to a gene; V was cut back by 4 bases and J by 2 bases. The CDR3 DNA, read in part, is TGTGCCAGCAGCCCCGGGACTAGCGGGAGGGCCTCCCCCTACGAG. This gives the protein CASSPGTSGRASPYE. The full CDR3 reads CASSPGTSGRASPYEQYF.

About this clone itself: The read is 3 residues too short to cover the CDR3 end, so that end is filled in from the germline J gene. The V gene is TRBV20-1, the J gene TRBJ2-3; 11 bases match TRBD2. The CDR3 extends over 15 amino acids. The V and J ends lost 6 bases and 3 bases, in that order; junction bases with no gene match: 8. Germline V gene sequence: CDR1 DFQATT, CDR2 SNEGSKA (reference sequence). The CDR3 spells CSATRASGRTDTQYF. The CDR3 bases that were read are TGCAGTGCGACCCGGGCTAGCGGGAGGACAGATACG.